The sequence of this TCR beta chain was determined in a study of vaccination and CD4 T cells after COVID-19. On the study more broadly: Each participant was administered two doses of a vaccine, which was either BNT162b2 or mRNA-1273.

Cultured CD4+ T cell DNA underwent sequencing with the Oncomine TCR Beta short-read assay. Genomic DNA was taken out of cultured CD4+ T cells by extraction. TCRdb re-called the PCR reads through MiXCR, storing one row per CDR3 protein. The sample has some 23,000 distinct CDR3 sequences; roughly 43% are singletons. Time point meaning: late sampling 161 to 241 days after vaccination in a few convalescent patients. The treatment: roughly 11-day PBMC culture with coronavirus spike peptide pools or control peptides (ViraFEST assay). V shed 8 bases, J shed 4 bases, and the junction held 6 bases outside the gene matches. The CDR3 runs to 14 residues. Germline CDR1 and CDR2: MDHEN and SYDVKM. Comments on this clonotype: Its antigen is as yet unknown.

This chain links TRBV28 with TRBJ2-1, with TRBD2 matching over 9 bases. The source material was CD4+ T cells from blood, cultured in vitro, sampled about 7 months after SARS-CoV-2 vaccination. The clonotype was recovered from a human donor who had recovered from COVID-19. The CDR3 sequence: CASRRGLAYNEQFF. The CDR3 DNA reads TGTGCCAGCCGCCGGGGACTAGCTTACAATGAGCAGTTCTTC.